The 23 T cell receptor beta chains below were found in one sample sequenced in a study of cytomegalovirus exposure and HLA in healthy donors. PCR used 60 Vbeta primers and 13 Jbeta primers. Clones were read by immunoSEQ multiplex PCR, and TCRdb kept only the in-frame ones, dropping some. The data contain more than 90,000 clones, 82% of them singletons. Sequenced material: PBMCs. The receptors come from a man aged 45 to 65 in good health and CMV-seronegative.

This chain connects TRBV10-3 to TRBJ1-1; tentative D call: TRBD1 (5 bases). Germline values: CDR1 ENHRY, CDR2 SYGVKD. The CDR3 is 15 residues long. Trimming stripped 4 bases from V and 1 base from J, with 13 bases between. CDR3 sequence (DNA): TGTGCCATCAGTGTGGCAGGGCGGCAGAACACTGAAGCTTTCTTT. This sequence encodes CAISVAGRQNTEAFF.

The chain employs TRBV7-9 and TRBJ2-3, with TRBD2 identical over 7 bases. With 4 bases clipped from V and 0 bases from J, the junction kept 4 bases outside the gene matches. Germline CDR1 SEHNR, CDR2 FQNEAQ (reference sequence). The CDR3 is made up of 15 amino acids. CDR3 sequence reads: CASSSRSGSTDTQYF. The CDR3 coding sequence is TGTGCCAGCAGCTCCCGTAGCGGGAGCACAGATACGCAGTATTTT.

This CDR3 reads CASRLRDTAGELFF. The CDR3 DNA follows: TGTGCCAGCAGGCTCCGAGACACGGCCGGGGAGCTGTTTTTT. V usage is TRBV7-2 and J usage is TRBJ2-2; no clear D. Per the germline V gene, CDR1 is SGHTA and CDR2 is FQGNSA. The CDR3 runs 14 residues. Trimming stripped 6 bases from V and 6 bases from J, with 14 bases between.

This clone is a singleton in its sample. This chain connects TRBV18 to TRBJ2-7, with a possible D match to TRBD2 (6 bases). Germline V gene data show CDR1 as KGHSH and CDR2 as LQKENI. The CDR3 has 14 residues. The germline V and J ends were trimmed by 3 bases and 2 bases, with 11 bases remaining between them. CDR3 loop: CASSPETRTYEQYF. CDR3 coding DNA: TGTGCCAGCTCACCGGAGACTAGAACCTACGAGCAGTACTTC.

The CDR3 reads CATSRDGRFRNTEAFF. The CDR3 DNA is TGTGCCACCAGCAGAGATGGGAGGTTTCGGAACACTGAAGCTTTCTTT. The genes are TRBV15 and TRBJ1-1; D is ambiguous. Germline V gene sequence: CDR1 LNHNV, CDR2 YYDKDF (reference sequence). There are 16 residues in the CDR3. Trimming took 0 bases from V and 1 from J, leaving 12 bases between them.

This clone was recorded a few times. The chain is built from TRBV28 and TRBJ2-3; weak D call: TRBD1 (5 bases). V lost 7 bases, J lost 2 bases, and 10 bases lay in between. The germline CDR1 and CDR2 sequences are MDHEN and SYDVKM. The CDR3 length is 13 residues. The CDR3, as DNA: TGTGCCAGCACTACAGGTCCCACAGATACGCAGTATTTT. Amino acid sequence: CASTTGPTDTQYF.

The CDR3 sequence: CASSSTGTRNEQYF. Here the CDR3 DNA reads TGTGCCAGTAGTTCCACCGGGACTCGTAACGAGCAGTACTTC. This chain connects TRBV19 to TRBJ2-7, with D tentatively TRBD2 (6 bases). The CDR3 has 14 residues. The germline V gene has CDR1 LNHDA and CDR2 SQIVND (reference sequence). The germline V and J ends were trimmed by 5 bases and 5 bases, with 16 bases remaining between them.

V gene TRBV11-3 combines with J gene TRBJ2-3; a weak D match, TRBD1 (5 bases). The V gene lost 0 bases and the J gene lost 0 bases, with 7 bases spanning the gap. Germline V gene data show CDR1 as SGHNT and CDR2 as YENEEA. The CDR3 spans 15 residues. The CDR3 region is CASSLDGQSTDTQYF. The DNA of the CDR3 is TGTGCCAGCAGCTTAGATGGACAAAGCACAGATACGCAGTATTTT. The entire variable domain, with the rest obtained from reference TRBV11-3 and TRBJ2-3, is as follows: EAGVVQSPRYKIIEKKQPVAFWCNPISGHNTLYWYLQNLGQGPELLIRYENEEAVDDSQLPKDRFSAERLKGVDSTLKIQPAELGDSAVYLCASSLDGQSTDTQYFGPGTRLTVL.

In this sample, this clone turned up once. The V call is TRBV19, the J call TRBJ2-1; 7 nucleotides align to TRBD1. The CDR3 is 13 residues long. Germline assignment: CDR1 LNHDA and CDR2 SQIVND (reference sequence). V lost 5 bases and J lost 10; bases outside the gene matches: 8. CDR3 nucleotide sequence: TGTGCCAGTAGTGAACAGGGGTTACAGGAGCAGTTCTTC. This sequence encodes CASSEQGLQEQFF.

The chain links TRBV7-3 to TRBJ2-1, with D maybe TRBD2 (6 bases). V dropped 5 bases and J dropped 8 bases, with 13 bases sitting between them. There are 13 residues in the CDR3. Germline V CDR1 and CDR2: SGHTA, FQGTGA. The CDR3 protein is CASSTGALDEQFF. The CDR3 DNA reads TGTGCCAGCAGCACGGGAGCGCTCGATGAGCAGTTCTTC.

The rearrangement links TRBV6-1 to TRBJ2-1, with 15 bases fitting TRBD2. The trim removed 3 bases at V and 7 bases at J, leaving 13 bases unmatched. The CDR3 length is 19 residues. Germline CDR1 is MNHNS and CDR2 is SASEGT. The CDR3 sequence is CASSDWGRTSGRGGNEQFF. The CDR3 nucleotides are TGTGCCAGCAGTGATTGGGGGAGGACTAGCGGGAGGGGTGGTAATGAGCAGTTCTTC.

The V and J genes are TRBV11-2 and TRBJ1-2; D gene ambiguous. Trimming pared 1 base from V and 3 bases from J, leaving 6 bases between. Germline CDR1 is SGHAT and CDR2 is FQNNGV. The CDR3 is 13 amino acids. The chain's CDR3 is CASSLVSDYGYTF. As DNA, the CDR3 is TGTGCCAGCAGCTTAGTGTCGGACTATGGCTACACCTTC. The whole variable domain, filled in from reference TRBV11-2 and TRBJ1-2, reads EAGVAQSPRYKIIEKRQSVAFWCNPISGHATLYWYQQILGQGPKLLIQFQNNGVVDDSQLPKDRFSAERLKGVDSTLKIQPAKLEDSAVYLCASSLVSDYGYTFGSGTRLTVV.

The chain recombines TRBV4-1 with TRBJ1-1; no clear D. CDR1 and CDR2 (germline): MGHRA, YSYEKL. With 1 base removed from V and 0 bases from J, the gap between germline ends came to 9 bases. This CDR3 is built from 15 residues. CDR3 loop: CASSQVEAMNTEAFF. In DNA form, the CDR3 reads TGCGCCAGCAGCCAAGTAGAGGCTATGAACACTGAAGCTTTCTTT.

The J gene is TRBJ1-5, the V gene TRBV6-1; TRBD1 might be the D (5 bases). Trimming cost V 7 bases and J 7 bases, with 20 bases left between them. Germline assignment: CDR1 MNHNS and CDR2 SASEGT. The CDR3 has 15 residues. The CDR3: CASNSGGAVSQPQHF. The CDR3 region has the DNA TGTGCCAGCAACTCAGGAGGGGCTGTTAGCCAGCCCCAGCATTTT.

The chain uses TRBV9 and TRBJ2-2; TRBD2 matches 7 bases. This CDR3 has 15 residues. CDR1 is SGDLS, CDR2 YYNGEE, per germline. Losses at the gene ends were 4 bases for V and 5 bases for J; bases not matched to a gene: 8. This CDR3 is CASSLRGEGTGELFF. As DNA, the CDR3 is TGTGCCAGCAGCCTCCGGGGGGAGGGGACCGGGGAGCTGTTTTTT. The full variable domain, completed using reference TRBV9 and TRBJ2-2, is DSGVTQTPKHLITATGQRVTLRCSPRSGDLSVYWYQQSLDQGLQFLIQYYNGEERAKGNILERFSAQQFPDLHSELNLSSLELGDSALYFCASSLRGEGTGELFFGEGSRLTVL.

The rearrangement joins TRBV5-6 to TRBJ1-5, with 8 bases fitting TRBD1. The trim removed 0 bases at V and 2 bases at J, leaving 1 base unmatched. Germline V gene sequence: CDR1 SGHDT, CDR2 YYEEEE. The CDR3 length is 15 residues. CDR3 bases: TGTGCCAGCAGCTTGGCAGGGGGCCGCAATCAGCCCCAGCATTTT. Translated, it gives CASSLAGGRNQPQHF.

The chain recombines TRBV28 with TRBJ1-2; tentatively, D is TRBD1 (6 bases). The length of the CDR3 is 15 residues. The V end lost 5 bases, the J end lost 5 bases, and 18 bases lay between the germline ends. CDR1 is MDHEN, CDR2 SYDVKM, per germline. The CDR3 spells CASSTYRLRGYGYTF. The DNA for the CDR3 is TGTGCCAGCAGTACCTATCGACTTAGGGGGTATGGCTACACCTTC.

The chain is built from TRBV28 and TRBJ2-6; 8 bases match TRBD1. V lost 4 bases to trimming and J lost 1 base; unmatched junction nucleotides: 6. The CDR3 sequence is 17 residues long. Looked up from germline, CDR1 is MDHEN and CDR2 is SYDVKM. CDR3: CASSWRQGKSGANVLTF. The DNA of the CDR3 is TGTGCCAGCAGTTGGCGACAGGGGAAGTCTGGGGCCAACGTCCTGACTTTC.

V usage is TRBV5-1 and J usage is TRBJ2-7; D perhaps matches TRBD2 (7 bases). Trimming took 4 bases from V and 5 from J, leaving 19 bases between them. The CDR3 consists of 15 residues. Germline CDR1 and CDR2: SGHRS and YFSETQ. CDR3 sequence reads: CASSVITRGGHEQYF. CDR3 DNA sequence: TGCGCCAGCAGCGTAATAACCCGCGGGGGCCACGAGCAGTACTTC. The full variable domain, in which reference TRBV5-1 and TRBJ2-7 provide the parts outside the CDR3, is KAGVTQTPRYLIKTRGQQVTLSCSPISGHRSVSWYQQTPGQGLQFLFEYFSETQRNKGNFPGRFSGRQFSNSRSEMNVSTLELGDSALYLCASSVITRGGHEQYFGPGTRLTVT.

The V and J genes are TRBV5-4 and TRBJ2-1; 11 bases map to TRBD2. The length of the CDR3 is 15 residues. The junction had 4 bases not matched to a gene; V was cut back by 3 bases and J by 5 bases. Germline V CDR1 and CDR2: SGHNT, YYREEE (reference sequence). The CDR3 is CASSSGTSGNNEQFF. Here the CDR3 DNA reads TGTGCCAGCAGCTCCGGGACTAGCGGCAACAATGAGCAGTTCTTC.

The chain combines TRBV9 with TRBJ2-7; 8 bases line up with TRBD1. The V gene end was trimmed by 0 bases and the J gene end by 8 bases; junction bases not matched to a gene: 7. This CDR3 contains 14 residues. CDR1 SGDLS and CDR2 YYNGEE come from the germline V gene. In DNA form, the CDR3 reads TGTGCCAGCAGCGTAGGACAGGGGTCTCATAAGCAGTACTTC. As protein: CASSVGQGSHKQYF.

The chain is built from TRBV9 and TRBJ2-7; TRBD1 matches at 8 bases. The V gene's germline CDR1 is SGDLS and CDR2 YYNGEE. This CDR3 has 19 amino acids. Trimming cost V 0 bases and J 3 bases; bases outside gene matches: 17. This chain's CDR3 is CASSVAFFLGRGQNYEQYF. The CDR3 DNA reads as TGTGCCAGCAGCGTAGCCTTTTTCCTCGGCAGGGGGCAGAACTACGAGCAGTACTTC.

V and J are TRBV7-3 and TRBJ2-1; perhaps TRBD1 as D (6 bases). Germline V lookup: CDR1 SGHTA, CDR2 FQGTGA. The germline V and J ends were trimmed by 2 bases and 5 bases, with 10 bases remaining between them. This CDR3 region has 14 residues. CDR3 in DNA: TGTGCCAGCAGCTTACGGGACATGGACAATGAGCAGTTCTTC. Amino acid sequence: CASSLRDMDNEQFF.